This TCR beta chain comes out of a study of OX40 agonist ivuxolimab in advanced cancers. Study details: Cohort: about 80% men, mean age 60, aged about 20 to 90.

V lost 5 bases and J 6 bases, leaving 17 bases between the germline ends. This CDR3 region has 14 residues. The germline V gene encodes CDR1 MNHEY and CDR2 SMNVEV (reference sequence). Clones were sequenced by immunoSEQ multiplex PCR, and TCRdb holds only the in-frame ones, with some missing. The sample includes 50,000 to 70,000 clones, more than 80% seen only once; the top ten take 13% to 15%. Study-level results: Dose levels from 0.1 to 3.0 mg/kg saw CD4+ and CD8+ blood T cells expand clonally by week 6. Relatively little clonal expansion, among the lowest observed, appeared in partial responders at 0.1-3.0 mg/kg. Relative to CD4+ cells, CD8+ T cells on average had more expanded clones.

To note about this clone: Its antigen is currently unknown.

The chain couples TRBV27 to TRBJ2-7; tentative D call: TRBD1 (6 bases). The sequence derives from an adult with an advanced solid tumor such as melanoma, head and neck, liver or kidney cancer. Sequencing used CD4+ or CD8+ T cells sorted from blood, obtained in a trial of the OX40 agonist ivuxolimab. This chain's CDR3 is CASSTLQGNGEQYF. The CDR3 region has the DNA TGTGCCAGCAGTACCCTACAGGGAAACGGCGAGCAGTACTTC.